Shown below are 31 T cell receptor beta chains from a single sample sequenced in a study of shared clonotypes between healthy human individuals. Selected positively for CCR7 and CD45RO-negative, naive CD8 cells excluded terminally differentiated effector memory CD45RA+ cells. Clones were read by immunoSEQ multiplex PCR, and TCRdb kept only the in-frame ones, dropping some. There are 2 million or so clones in the sample; approximately 94% occur only once, and roughly 1.1% lies in the top ten. Sample: naive CD8+ T cells sorted from blood. Receptors originate from a man aged 18 to 29 in good health.

The V call is TRBV29-1, the J call TRBJ1-2, with 10 bases fitting TRBD1. The CDR3 spans 14 residues. J was trimmed by 5 bases and V by 4 bases; bases with no gene match: 7. Germline V gene sequence: CDR1 SQVTM, CDR2 ANQGSEA. Written as DNA, the CDR3 is TGCAGCGTTGCGACAGGGGGCCATGCATATGGCTACACCTTC. Amino acid sequence: CSVATGGHAYGYTF.

The chain has TRBV13 and TRBJ1-1; D unresolved. The CDR3 consists of 13 residues. V dropped 5 bases and J dropped 7 bases, with 14 bases sitting between them. CDR1 is PRHDT and CDR2 is FYEKMQ in the germline V gene (reference sequence). The CDR3 here is CASSPADTVEAFF. The DNA for the CDR3 is TGTGCCAGCAGCCCGGCCGACACTGTTGAAGCTTTCTTT.

A single count supports this clone. The chain has TRBV4-3 and TRBJ2-2, with unresolved D. Germline CDR1 is LGHNA and CDR2 is YSLEER. Trimming shortened V by 0 bases and J by 4 bases, and 3 bases separated the two germline ends. The CDR3 sequence is 13 residues long. The CDR3 loop reads CASSQDFTGELFF. In DNA, the CDR3 is TGCGCCAGCAGCCAAGACTTCACCGGGGAGCTGTTTTTT.

J is TRBJ2-7 and V is TRBV5-5, with D unclear. CDR3 length equals 14 residues. Trimming stripped 2 bases from V and 1 base from J, with 10 bases between. Germline-derived CDR1 and CDR2 are SGHKS and YYEKEE (reference sequence). The CDR3: CASSLILGSYEQYF. The CDR3 bases are TGTGCCAGCAGCTTAATCCTCGGGTCCTACGAGCAGTACTTC. The whole variable domain, remainder taken from reference TRBV5-5 and TRBJ2-7, is DAGVTQSPTHLIKTRGQQVTLRCSPISGHKSVSWYQQVLGQGPQFIFQYYEKEERGRGNFPDRFSARQFPNYSSELNVNALLLGDSALYLCASSLILGSYEQYFGPGTRLTVT.

The CDR3 nucleotides read TGTGCCAGCAGTTTAATCGCGACAGGGGCGGATGAGCAGTACTTC. Translation gives CASSLIATGADEQYF. This chain uses TRBV27 with TRBJ2-7; 8 positions match TRBD1. From germline, CDR1 is MNHEY and CDR2 SMNVEV (reference sequence). CDR3 length: 15 residues. The ends lost 2 bases at V and 7 bases at J; junction bases unmatched: 10.

The rearrangement uses TRBV7-8 and TRBJ2-7; D not certain. Deletions cut 1 base from V and 3 bases from J, with 10 bases between. CDR1 and CDR2 from the germline V gene are SGHVS and FQNEAQ. This CDR3 is 14 amino acids long. The CDR3 protein is CASSLDPPFYEQYF. CDR3 DNA: TGTGCCAGCAGCTTAGACCCTCCATTCTACGAGCAGTACTTC.

This chain uses TRBV28 with TRBJ1-2; no clear D. The CDR3 sequence is 15 residues long. V dropped 6 bases and J dropped 5 bases, with 19 bases sitting between them. Looked up from germline, CDR1 is MDHEN and CDR2 is SYDVKM. The CDR3 bases are TGTGCCAGCAGCCTCGACACTGAAAGCTTTTATGGCTACACCTTC. Its protein is CASSLDTESFYGYTF.

The chain links TRBV4-3 to TRBJ2-1; either TRBD1 or TRBD2 may fit D (5 bases each). Trimming took off 0 bases at V and 2 bases at J, with 8 bases between the two ends. Germline loops: CDR1 LGHNA, CDR2 YSLEER. This CDR3 contains 15 residues. The CDR3 DNA follows: TGCGCCAGCAGCCAAGACAGGGAGACCTACAATGAGCAGTTCTTC. Translated, it gives CASSQDRETYNEQFF.

The chain employs TRBV9 and TRBJ1-2; 9 bases match TRBD1. CDR1 and CDR2 (germline): SGDLS, YYNGEE. V lost 4 bases to trimming and J lost 0 bases; unmatched junction nucleotides: 4. The CDR3 consists of 15 residues. CDR3 in DNA: TGTGCCAGCAGCCCAAGGACAGGGGCTAACTATGGCTACACCTTC. As protein: CASSPRTGANYGYTF.

This chain joins TRBV15 and TRBJ2-2; no reliable D call. This CDR3 contains 13 residues. Between the trimmed V and J ends, which lost 8 bases and 0 bases, there was a span of 7 bases. CDR1 is LNHNV, CDR2 YYDKDF, per germline (reference sequence). In DNA form, the CDR3 reads TGTGCCACCCGCCCCCCGAACACCGGGGAGCTGTTTTTT. Its protein product is CATRPPNTGELFF.

The CDR3 DNA sequence: TGTGCCAGCAGTGACAACAGAGACCAAGAGACCCAGTACTTC. Its translation: CASSDNRDQETQYF. The genes are TRBV2 and TRBJ2-5; no clear D gene. This CDR3 contains 14 residues. Trimming removed 3 bases at V and 0 bases at J, with 8 bases between. Germline loops: CDR1 SNHLY, CDR2 FYNNEI.

This chain connects TRBV5-4 to TRBJ2-7; possible D gene TRBD2, 5 bases. CDR1 SGHNT and CDR2 YYREEE come from the germline V gene (reference sequence). With 2 bases removed from V and 5 bases from J, the gap between germline ends came to 14 bases. The CDR3 covers 14 residues. CDR3: CASSFGFGVDEQYF. The CDR3 nucleotides are TGTGCCAGCAGCTTTGGTTTCGGGGTAGACGAGCAGTACTTC.

On this clone itself: Other DNA sequences within the sample encode an identical CDR3. The J gene is TRBJ2-7, the V gene TRBV11-2; tentatively, D is TRBD1 (5 bases). V lost 2 bases, J lost 7 bases, and 9 bases lay in between. The V gene's germline CDR1 is SGHAT and CDR2 FQNNGV. The CDR3 covers 12 residues. The CDR3 DNA reads as TGTGCCAGCAGCTTAACAGGTCCGGAGCAGTACTTC. Translation gives CASSLTGPEQYF.

This clone has just one count. V usage is TRBV2 and J usage is TRBJ2-1, with TRBD2 identical over 13 bases. V lost 1 base to trimming and J lost 6 bases; unmatched junction nucleotides: 0. Looked up from germline, CDR1 is SNHLY and CDR2 is FYNNEI. The CDR3 totals 15 residues. For the CDR3, the DNA is TGTGCCAGCAGTGAAGGGACTAGCGGGAGCAATGAGCAGTTCTTC. This translates into CASSEGTSGSNEQFF.

The chain joins TRBV7-3 to TRBJ2-3, with D perhaps given as TRBD1 or TRBD2 (5 bases each). Looked up from germline, CDR1 is SGHTA and CDR2 is FQGTGA. The CDR3 covers 14 residues. Trimming cost V 3 bases and J 2 bases, with 9 bases left between them. Here the CDR3 DNA reads TGTGCCAGCAGCTTCGGGACCGACACAGATACGCAGTATTTT. Residues: CASSFGTDTDTQYF.

The rearrangement joins TRBV27 to TRBJ1-1; TRBD1 might be the D (5 bases). This CDR3 is 15 amino acids long. The V and J ends lost 3 bases and 1 base respectively, with 12 bases between them. The germline gives CDR1 MNHEY, CDR2 SMNVEV (reference sequence). CDR3 residues: CASSLYMGENTEAFF. The CDR3 DNA is TGTGCCAGCAGTTTGTATATGGGGGAGAACACTGAAGCTTTCTTT.

The chain joins TRBV10-2 to TRBJ1-4, with D possibly TRBD1 on 6 matching bases. CDR3 length: 15 residues. Deletions cut 4 bases from V and 3 bases from J, with 12 bases between. Germline CDR1 is WSHSY and CDR2 is SAAADI. The CDR3 DNA reads as TGCGCCAGCAGTGCCCAGGGGCTCCCTAATGAAAAACTGTTTTTT. Its protein product is CASSAQGLPNEKLFF.

With regard to this clone: Within the sample, other DNA sequences also encode this same CDR3. The V call is TRBV6-5, the J call TRBJ1-1; D remains unclear. Germline V lookup: CDR1 MNHEY, CDR2 SVGAGI. The CDR3 has 14 residues. Deletions cut 0 bases from V and 2 bases from J, with 7 bases between. CDR3 residues: CASSYSEGNTEAFF. CDR3 sequence (DNA): TGTGCCAGCAGTTACTCGGAAGGTAACACTGAAGCTTTCTTT.

In regard to this clone: Other nucleotide sequences from this sample produce the same CDR3. This chain joins TRBV27 and TRBJ2-3; perhaps TRBD1 as D (5 bases). This CDR3 spans 14 amino acids. Germline V gene lookup returns CDR1 MNHEY and CDR2 SMNVEV (reference sequence). Trimming removed 2 bases at V and 0 bases at J, with 6 bases between. CDR3 protein: CASSLRGSTDTQYF. The CDR3 DNA is TGTGCCAGCAGTTTAAGGGGTAGCACAGATACGCAGTATTTT.

CDR3: CASSLVSSGVPDTQYF. CDR3 sequence (DNA): TGTGCCAGCAGCTTAGTCTCTAGCGGAGTACCAGATACGCAGTATTTT. The chain links TRBV7-2 to TRBJ2-3, with 7 bases matching TRBD2. This CDR3 is built from 16 residues. The germline CDR1 and CDR2 sequences are SGHTA and FQGNSA. Losses at the gene ends were 1 base for V and 4 bases for J; bases not matched to a gene: 8.

This clone was seen a few times. The chain has TRBV25-1 and TRBJ1-3; D perhaps matches TRBD1 (5 bases). Deletions cut 4 bases from V and 0 bases from J, with 13 bases between. Germline CDR1 MGHDK, CDR2 SYGVNS. CDR3 size: 16 residues. CDR3 sequence: CASSADAGTSGNTIYF. CDR3 in DNA: TGTGCCAGCAGTGCAGACGCCGGGACCTCTGGAAACACCATATATTTT.

In regard to this clone: The sample holds other DNA sequences that translate to the same CDR3. The CDR3 DNA reads TGTGCCAGTAGCCCGACTGGATACGAGCAGTACTTC. Its protein is CASSPTGYEQYF. The gene calls are TRBV19 and TRBJ2-7; D is unclear. Germline CDR1 is LNHDA and CDR2 is SQIVND (reference sequence). Trimming pared 6 bases from V and 4 bases from J, leaving 10 bases between. The CDR3 runs 12 residues.

The J gene is TRBJ2-7, the V gene TRBV27; a weak D match, TRBD2 (6 bases). The V and J ends lost 6 bases and 4 bases respectively, with 28 bases between them. Per the germline V gene, CDR1 is MNHEY and CDR2 is SMNVEV (reference sequence). The CDR3 is 18 residues long. This CDR3 reads CASSLKGAAGTRPYEQYF. The CDR3 DNA is TGTGCCAGCAGCCTTAAGGGTGCGGCGGGAACTCGACCATACGAGCAGTACTTC.

V usage is TRBV6-5 and J usage is TRBJ1-2; D not certain. Trimming pared 2 bases from V and 7 bases from J, leaving 17 bases between. The CDR3 length is 15 residues. Germline-derived CDR1 and CDR2 are MNHEY and SVGAGI. The CDR3 region is CASSYDQEGFGGYTF. In nucleotides, the CDR3 is TGTGCCAGCAGTTACGATCAGGAGGGTTTTGGTGGCTACACCTTC.

The CDR3, as DNA: TGCGCCAGCAGTGAAGGCACTAGCGGGAGTTCAGATACGCAGTATTTT. This gives the protein CASSEGTSGSSDTQYF. The chain uses TRBV10-1 and TRBJ2-3; TRBD2 matches 11 bases. Germline values: CDR1 WNHNN, CDR2 SYGVQD (reference sequence). The CDR3 has 16 amino acids. V lost 3 bases, J lost 4 bases, and 6 bases stayed unmatched.

The chain joins TRBV13 to TRBJ1-2, with D maybe TRBD1 (6 bases). Deletions cut 3 bases from V and 6 bases from J, with 14 bases between. From germline, CDR1 is PRHDT and CDR2 FYEKMQ (reference sequence). This CDR3 contains 14 residues. The CDR3 nucleotides are TGTGCCAGCAGCTTCAATGGGGGCAGGGATGGCTACACCTTC. Its translation is CASSFNGGRDGYTF. The variable domain in full, with the rest retrieved from reference TRBV13 and TRBJ1-2, is AAGVIQSPRHLIKEKRETATLKCYPIPRHDTVYWYQQGPGQDPQFLISFYEKMQSDKGSIPDRFSAQQFSDYHSELNMSSLELGDSALYFCASSFNGGRDGYTFGSGTRLTVV.

The rearrangement joins TRBV5-4 to TRBJ2-7; D unresolved. Germline CDR1 reads SGHNT; CDR2 reads YYREEE (reference sequence). This CDR3 comprises 13 residues. Trimming cost V 4 bases and J 5 bases, with 13 bases left between them. The CDR3 region has the DNA TGTGCCAGCAGCCAGGAACAAACGCACGAGCAGTACTTC. This translates into CASSQEQTHEQYF.

This chain links TRBV5-4 with TRBJ2-7; unclear D gene. Germline V gives CDR1 SGHNT, CDR2 YYREEE (reference sequence). Between the trimmed V and J ends, which lost 2 bases and 0 bases, there was a span of 9 bases. The CDR3 is 14 amino acids. The CDR3 DNA reads as TGTGCCAGCAGCTTCGACGGAAGCTCCTACGAGCAGTACTTC. Translated, it gives CASSFDGSSYEQYF.

The V call is TRBV5-1, the J call TRBJ2-7; no definite D call. Looked up from germline, CDR1 is SGHRS and CDR2 is YFSETQ. This CDR3 has 15 amino acids. Trimming took 0 bases from V and 4 from J, leaving 14 bases between them. CDR3 region: CASSLAPGPGYEQYF. Here the CDR3 DNA reads TGCGCCAGCAGCTTGGCCCCGGGCCCCGGGTACGAGCAGTACTTC.

This clone has only one observation. The chain couples TRBV7-9 to TRBJ1-2, with a tentative D call TRBD1 (5 bases). Germline V gives CDR1 SEHNR, CDR2 FQNEAQ (reference sequence). V was cut by 5 bases and J by 6 bases, with 16 bases left in between. The CDR3 loop spans 14 amino acids. The CDR3 protein is CASSLPGGGDGYTF. The CDR3 region has the DNA TGTGCCAGCAGCCTCCCCGGCGGAGGGGATGGCTACACCTTC.

The rearrangement links TRBV9 to TRBJ1-1; 7 positions agree with TRBD1. V lost 3 bases, J lost 7 bases, and 6 bases stayed unmatched. The CDR3 spans 13 residues. CDR1 and CDR2 from the germline V gene are SGDLS and YYNGEE. The CDR3 nucleotides are TGTGCCAGCAGCGCGCGGGACAGCTTTGAAGCTTTCTTT. Translating it yields CASSARDSFEAFF.